Listed below are T cell receptor beta chains from one sample, sequenced in a study of blood T cells in healthy people across ages. TCRdb itself ran the 5' RACE reads through MiXCR, one entry per CDR3 protein. The data hold 1,500,000 or so distinct CDR3 sequences, with roughly 59% observed a single time. Sequencing was done on a sample of blood. Receptors were obtained from a man between 18 and 35 years old in good health. The CDR3 runs from the conserved cysteine through the conserved F or W. The D gene is left open where the match is weak.

d_call: TRBD1
v_call: TRBV7-9
j_call: TRBJ2-1
cdr3_aa: CASSTTGRYNEQFF

d_call: TRBD2
v_call: TRBV27
j_call: TRBJ2-1
cdr3_aa: CASSQGLAGASNEQFF

d_call: -
v_call: TRBV5-1
j_call: TRBJ2-1
cdr3_aa: CVSSLVGSHGSYNEQFF

d_call: -
v_call: TRBV5-6
j_call: TRBJ2-7
cdr3_aa: CASSLTSVGEQYF

d_call: TRBD2
v_call: TRBV4-1
j_call: TRBJ2-7
cdr3_aa: CASSQDPGLENEQYF

d_call: TRBD1
v_call: TRBV12-3/TRBV12-4
j_call: TRBJ2-7
cdr3_aa: CASSPTPGTGSYEQYF

d_call: -
v_call: TRBV27
j_call: TRBJ1-1
cdr3_aa: CASSFGRGEAFF

d_call: -
v_call: TRBV24-1
j_call: TRBJ2-6
cdr3_aa: CATSDPAGSGANVLTF

d_call: -
v_call: TRBV4-1
j_call: TRBJ2-1
cdr3_aa: CASSQGVQANEQFF

d_call: -
v_call: TRBV4-1
j_call: TRBJ2-3
cdr3_aa: CASSQWGLNTDTQYF

d_call: -
v_call: TRBV4-2
j_call: TRBJ1-1
cdr3_aa: CASSQDLAEGGTEAFF

d_call: -
v_call: TRBV5-1
j_call: TRBJ2-2
cdr3_aa: CASSQTESSLTGELFF

d_call: -
v_call: TRBV24-1
j_call: TRBJ1-1
cdr3_aa: CATMSAANTEAFF